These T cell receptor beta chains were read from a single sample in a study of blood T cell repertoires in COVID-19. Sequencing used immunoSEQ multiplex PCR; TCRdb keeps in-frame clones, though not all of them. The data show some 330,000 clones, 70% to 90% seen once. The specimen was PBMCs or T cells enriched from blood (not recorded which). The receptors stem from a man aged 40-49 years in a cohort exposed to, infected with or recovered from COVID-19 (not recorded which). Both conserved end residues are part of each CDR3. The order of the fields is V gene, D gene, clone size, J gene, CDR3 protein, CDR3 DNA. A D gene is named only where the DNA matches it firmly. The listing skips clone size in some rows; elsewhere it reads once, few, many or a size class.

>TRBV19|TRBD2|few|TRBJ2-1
CASSIRLALNNEQFF
TGTGCCAGTAGTATAAGACTAGCGCTAAACAATGAGCAGTTCTTC
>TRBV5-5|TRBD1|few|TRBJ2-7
CASSPTGTGSYEQYF
TGTGCCAGCAGCCCTACCGGGACAGGGTCCTACGAGCAGTACTTC
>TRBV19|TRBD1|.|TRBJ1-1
CASSTQGAGTEAFF
TGTGCCAGTAGTACCCAGGGGGCTGGCACTGAAGCTTTCTTT
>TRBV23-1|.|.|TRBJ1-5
CASRTIPGRGNQPQHF
TGCGCCAGCAGAACCATTCCTGGACGGGGAAATCAGCCCCAGCATTTT
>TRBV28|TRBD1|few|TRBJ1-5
CASSAGQGNQPQHF
TGTGCCAGCAGCGCCGGACAGGGCAACCAGCCCCAGCATTTT
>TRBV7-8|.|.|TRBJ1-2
CASSLALGDGNYGYTF
TGTGCCAGCAGCTTAGCGCTCGGGGATGGTAACTATGGCTACACCTTC
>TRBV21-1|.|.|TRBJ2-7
CASSKGWREASNEQYF
TGTGCCAGCAGCAAAGGGTGGCGGGAGGCGAGCAACGAGCAGTACTTC
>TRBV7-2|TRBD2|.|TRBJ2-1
CASSVSGRPDEQFF
TGTGCCAGCAGCGTTAGCGGGAGACCGGATGAGCAGTTCTTC
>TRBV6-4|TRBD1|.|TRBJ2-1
CASSDKGGGTGGFYNEQFF
TGTGCCAGCAGTGACAAGGGGGGCGGAACAGGGGGTTTCTACAATGAGCAGTTCTTC
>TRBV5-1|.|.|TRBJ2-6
CASGSGPESVGVLTF
TGCGCCAGCGGCTCTGGGCCGGAATCGGTTGGGGTCCTGACTTTC
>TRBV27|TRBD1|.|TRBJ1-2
CASSFRQGALTGGYTF
TGTGCCAGCAGTTTCCGACAGGGAGCCTTAACGGGTGGCTACACCTTC
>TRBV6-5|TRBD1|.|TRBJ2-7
CASSFPLQGAMNEQYF
TGTGCCAGCAGTTTCCCCCTACAGGGGGCAATGAACGAGCAGTACTTC
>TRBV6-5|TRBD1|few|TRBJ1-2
CASSARGEVGYTF
TGTGCCAGCAGCGCCAGGGGGGAGGTTGGCTACACCTTC
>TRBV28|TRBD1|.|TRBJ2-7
CASSTGTGVYEQYF
TGTGCCAGCAGCACCGGGACAGGGGTATACGAGCAGTACTTC
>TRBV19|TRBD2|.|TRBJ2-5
CASSRTSVETQYF
TGTGCCAGTAGCAGGACTAGCGTAGAGACCCAGTACTTC
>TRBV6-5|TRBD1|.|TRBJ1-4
CASSLLTGGFEKLFF
TGTGCCAGCAGTTTATTGACAGGGGGCTTTGAAAAACTGTTTTTT
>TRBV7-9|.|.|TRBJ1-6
CASSTGRGSLHF
TGTGCCAGCAGCACCGGAAGGGGTTCCCTCCACTTT
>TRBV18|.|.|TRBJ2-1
CASTRGSSYNEQFF
TGTGCCAGTACGCGGGGTAGCTCCTACAATGAGCAGTTCTTC
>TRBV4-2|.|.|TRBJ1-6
CASSQDARQNSPLHF
TGTGCCAGCAGCCAAGATGCTCGACAAAATTCACCCCTCCACTTT
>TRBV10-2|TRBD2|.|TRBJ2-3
CASNTGTSGSGTDTQYF
TGCGCCAGCAACACCGGGACTAGCGGGAGTGGGACAGATACGCAGTATTTT
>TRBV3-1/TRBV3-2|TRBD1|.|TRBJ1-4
CASSQTGTEWEKLFF
TGTGCCAGCAGCCAGACAGGGACCGAATGGGAAAAACTGTTTTTT
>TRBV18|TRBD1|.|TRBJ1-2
CASSPTDRGRGYTF
TGTGCCAGCTCACCGACGGACAGGGGTAGGGGCTACACCTTC
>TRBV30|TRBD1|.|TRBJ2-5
CAWARQGWETQYF
TGTGCCTGGGCTAGACAGGGCTGGGAGACCCAGTACTTC